This TCR beta chain came from a study of cytomegalovirus exposure and HLA in healthy donors. Notes on the study in general: As a later analysis showed, a missense DCLRE1C variant was linked to trimming of TCR beta V- and J-genes. Rare TCR sequences dominated, though some public TCRs recurred in many donors.

V lost 5 bases to trimming and J lost 7 bases, with 15 bases between them. The CDR3 contains 15 residues. CDR1 and CDR2 (germline): MNHEY, SVGAGI. To note about this clone: Its antigen remains unidentified.

In the PCR, 60 Vbeta and 13 Jbeta primers were used. Some clones are missing from TCRdb's copy, which holds only in-frame ones; the method was immunoSEQ multiplex PCR. The table shows around 160,000 clones, with under 85% occurring only once. The origin of this receptor is a woman in her 40s in good health and CMV-seropositive. The chain recombines TRBV6-5 with TRBJ1-6, with D possibly TRBD1 on 5 matching bases. Sequencing was performed on PBMCs. The CDR3 DNA sequence: TGTGCCAGCAGTCCCGAACAGGCTTTGAATTCACCCCTCCACTTT. Its translation is CASSPEQALNSPLHF.